This entry is about one T cell receptor beta chain. The data belong to a study of human T cells and chemical hapten exposure. Time point noted: pre-sensitization, week 0. Treatment given: therapeutic diphenylcyclopropenone sensitization with weekly scalp DPC. Authors' data handling: Samples ranged from about 23,224 to 690,600 TCRs, with a median of approximately 100,000. From the RACE reads, TCRdb called clonotypes with MiXCR, one entry per CDR3 protein. The V and J calls were determined by TCRdb, not by the authors. The sample holds a few hundred thousand distinct CDR3 sequences, 7.5% to 9% seen once. Per germline, CDR1 SGHTA and CDR2 FQGNSA. This CDR3 region has 17 residues. V lost 1 base and J 2 bases, leaving 16 bases between the germline ends.

The clonotype originates from a woman in her thirties or forties with alopecia areata. Some clones in this sample may be carry-over from other donors' samples. The sequenced sample was whole blood, obtained in connection with sensitization to the hapten diphenylcyclopropenone (DPC). The chain employs TRBV7-2 and TRBJ2-3; no firm D call. The DNA of the CDR3 is TGTGCCAGCAGCTTAGGACGATGGGCCAAGGACACAGATACGCAGTATTTT. It specifies CASSLGRWAKDTDTQYF.